This T cell receptor (beta chain) was recovered during a study of regulatory T cells in long-lasting Graves disease. Study-level background: More than 5 years of antithyroid drugs with positive TSH receptor antibodies defined persistent Graves' disease.

Library construction for TCR beta used iRepertoire HTBI primers and Arm-PCR of CDR3 regions. TCRdb independently ran MiXCR on the multiplex PCR reads; one entry per CDR3 protein. The sample consists of about 310,000 distinct CDR3 sequences, approximately 20% of them appearing once. Time point meaning: persistent/refractory GD, antithyroid drugs over 5 years with positive TRAb. From PBMCs, RNA was extracted and then used to make the TCR library. The guidelines of the American Thyroid Association were the basis for diagnosing Graves' disease. Study observations and caveats: Among persistent patients, a larger number of public clonotypes were shared (about 3,000) than among newly diagnosed patients (about 970).

This clonotype was recorded once. Its antigen is as yet unknown. The TCR was taken from a female donor with Graves disease. This material consisted of peripheral blood mononuclear cells (PBMCs), taken when the disease was refractory, from a patient treated with antithyroid drugs.

The CDR3, as DNA: TGTGCCAGCAGCTTTTCACCGGACACAGGGGACATTCAGTACTTC. It specifies CASSFSPDTGDIQYF. The rearrangement links TRBV7-9 to TRBJ2-5; 7 nucleotides line up with TRBD1. The DNA end favors TRBJ2-4, so the J call may be wrong. Germline values: CDR1 SEHNR, CDR2 FQNEAQ (reference sequence). The CDR3 extends over 15 amino acids.